At least ten counts were recorded for the clone carrying this T cell receptor beta chain. Its specificity is unknown. A junction boundary mismatches the germline segment, possibly from a read error. The data stem from a study of CD8 T cells in ankylosing spondylitis. Via MiXCR, TCRdb re-called the 5' RACE reads, giving one row per CDR3 protein. The table has about 260,000 distinct CDR3 sequences, roughly 25% seen once; the top ten hold approximately 0.61%. This CDR3 has 14 residues. Germline assignment: CDR1 DFQATT and CDR2 SNEGSKA (reference sequence). The study, taken as a whole, reports: Significantly higher representation of disease-linked clones was reported for matched ankylosing spondylitis synovial fluid.

The sample was blood, either unsorted or a sorted T cell fraction (not recorded which). This chain links TRBV20-1 with TRBJ2-3; D might be TRBD2 (7 bases). This TCR was recovered from a male donor with ankylosing spondylitis or in good health (not recorded which). In DNA, the CDR3 is TGCAGTGCAAGAGGGGGGGGTAACACAGATACGCAGTATTTT. It yields the protein CSARGGGNTDTQYF.